What follows are 29 T cell receptor beta chains derived from one specimen sequenced in a study of T-cell reconstitution after alpha-beta-depleted transplantation in children. It was with unique molecular identifiers that the TCRbeta library was prepared. TCRdb independently ran MiXCR on the PCR reads; one entry per CDR3 protein. The sample has about 250,000 distinct CDR3 sequences, more than 20% seen once. This sample comprised PBMCs, mostly from graft donor cells, obtained 360 days after TCRalphabeta/CD19-depleted stem cell transplant. Receptors were obtained from a female patient aged 2-15 years who had a stem cell transplant for congenital amegakaryocytic thrombocytopenia, so the T cells may come from the graft donor.

This clonotype came up a few times. CDR3 in amino acids: CASSLRVWNQETQYF. The CDR3 DNA sequence: TGTGCCAGCAGCTTGAGGGTCTGGAACCAAGAGACCCAGTACTTC. This chain uses TRBV5-6 with TRBJ2-5; D remains ambiguous. V was clipped by 1 base and J by 0 bases, with 10 bases between them. This CDR3 comprises 15 residues. Germline loops: CDR1 SGHDT, CDR2 YYEEEE.

This clonotype was observed a handful of times. The rearrangement links TRBV15 to TRBJ2-7; the D is unclear. Germline CDR1 and CDR2: LNHNV and YYDKDF (reference sequence). Trimming stripped 0 bases from V and 0 bases from J, with 15 bases between. This CDR3 spans 17 amino acids. The CDR3 loop is CATSRDYEGGSSYEQYF. The DNA of the CDR3 is TGTGCCACCAGCAGAGATTACGAAGGCGGAAGCTCCTACGAGCAGTACTTC.

The J gene is TRBJ2-2, the V gene TRBV11-3; D is unresolved. Germline assignment: CDR1 SGHNT and CDR2 YENEEA. Trimming cost V 0 bases and J 7 bases, with 6 bases left between them. This CDR3 has 13 residues. As DNA, the CDR3 is TGTGCCAGCAGCTTAGATCCCGGCGGGGAGCTGTTTTTT. Amino acid sequence: CASSLDPGGELFF. Using reference TRBV11-3 and TRBJ2-2 for the parts outside the CDR3, the full variable domain is EAGVVQSPRYKIIEKKQPVAFWCNPISGHNTLYWYLQNLGQGPELLIRYENEEAVDDSQLPKDRFSAERLKGVDSTLKIQPAELGDSAVYLCASSLDPGGELFFGEGSRLTVL.

The gene calls are TRBV30 and TRBJ1-2; D is undetermined. The CDR3 covers 12 residues. The germline V gene encodes CDR1 GTSNPN and CDR2 SVGIG (reference sequence). V lost 2 bases, J lost 5 bases, and 9 bases lay in between. The CDR3 is CAWSFRSYGYTF. CDR3 sequence (DNA): TGTGCCTGGAGTTTTAGGTCATATGGCTACACCTTC.

J is TRBJ2-1 and V is TRBV9; TRBD1 matches 9 bases. Germline V gene data show CDR1 as SGDLS and CDR2 as YYNGEE. Trimming removed 0 bases from V and 5 bases from J; junction bases left unmatched: 3. The CDR3 is made up of 15 amino acids. CDR3 protein: CASSVAGTGNNEQFF. The DNA of the CDR3 is TGTGCCAGCAGCGTAGCGGGGACAGGGAACAATGAGCAGTTCTTC.

The gene calls are TRBV20-1 and TRBJ2-3; D gene ambiguous. The V gene lost 4 bases and the J gene lost 1 base, with 9 bases spanning the gap. This CDR3 has 13 residues. Germline V gene sequence: CDR1 DFQATT, CDR2 SNEGSKA (reference sequence). CDR3: CSAKTGGTDTQYF. The CDR3 DNA reads as TGCAGTGCTAAGACTGGGGGCACAGATACGCAGTATTTT.

V and J are TRBV7-2 and TRBJ1-2, with TRBD1 identical over 7 bases. With V trimmed by 1 base and J by 8 bases, 10 bases remained unmatched. Germline CDR1 and CDR2: SGHTA and FQGNSA. This CDR3 has 15 residues. CDR3 bases: TGTGCCAGCAGCTTAGATAGAGGGGGCGGGTTGGGCTACACCTTC. Translating it yields CASSLDRGGGLGYTF.

V usage is TRBV5-4 and J usage is TRBJ1-2; 8 bases match TRBD1. The CDR3 is 17 residues long. After removal of 0 bases from V and 3 bases from J, the junction contained 10 bases not matched to a gene. Looked up from germline, CDR1 is SGHNT and CDR2 is YYREEE (reference sequence). DNA for the CDR3: TGTGCCAGCAGCTTGGGACGCCTGCAGGGGGCGGACTATGGCTACACCTTC. This gives the protein CASSLGRLQGADYGYTF.

This clonotype was counted only a few times. The J gene is TRBJ1-3, the V gene TRBV6-5, with no clear D. This CDR3 is built from 13 residues. Germline V gene data show CDR1 as MNHEY and CDR2 as SVGAGI. V lost 6 bases and J 4 bases, leaving 10 bases between the germline ends. The DNA of the CDR3 is TGTGCCAGCAGGACCTCGTTAGGAAACACCATATATTTT. Its translation: CASRTSLGNTIYF.

This clonotype was seen more than once but under ten times. The genes are TRBV4-1 and TRBJ2-7; D is uncertain. Trimming took off 1 base at V and 3 bases at J, with 10 bases between the two ends. The germline V gene encodes CDR1 MGHRA and CDR2 YSYEKL. This CDR3 contains 14 residues. The CDR3 sequence is CASSQGLRSYEQYF. CDR3 in DNA: TGCGCCAGCAGCCAAGGGTTGCGGAGCTACGAGCAGTACTTC.

This clonotype was picked up many times. The chain links TRBV10-3 to TRBJ2-7; D uncertain. Trimming stripped 6 bases from V and 0 bases from J, with 15 bases between. The CDR3 is 15 residues long. The germline V gene encodes CDR1 ENHRY and CDR2 SYGVKD. CDR3 sequence (DNA): TGTGCCATCAGAGAAGGCATGGCTACCTCCTACGAGCAGTACTTC. Translation gives CAIREGMATSYEQYF.

This clonotype showed up just a few times. V gene TRBV29-1 combines with J gene TRBJ2-1, with unresolved D. With 6 bases removed from V and 7 bases from J, the gap between germline ends came to 16 bases. The CDR3 runs 13 residues. The V gene's germline CDR1 is SQVTM and CDR2 ANQGSEA. CDR3 loop: CSVAPAPNNEQFF. Written as DNA, the CDR3 is TGCAGCGTGGCCCCCGCCCCCAATAATGAGCAGTTCTTC.

In its sample, this clonotype was seen a few times. The rearrangement uses TRBV3-1 and TRBJ1-4, with no clear D. This CDR3 has 14 amino acids. V shed 2 bases and J shed 4 bases, with 8 bases lying between them. Germline V gene data show CDR1 as LGHDT and CDR2 as YNNKEL (reference sequence). The CDR3 nucleotides are TGTGCCAGCAGCCAACACAGTCTTAATGAAAAACTGTTTTTT. Its translation is CASSQHSLNEKLFF. Variable domain in full (rest from reference TRBV3-1 and TRBJ1-4): DTAVSQTPKYLVTQMGNDKSIKCEQNLGHDTMYWYKQDSKKFLKIMFSYNNKELIINETVPNRFSPKSPDKAHLNLHINSLELGDSAVYFCASSQHSLNEKLFFGSGTQLSVL.

This clonotype was seen a handful of times. The rearrangement links TRBV20-1 to TRBJ1-2; 8 nucleotides line up with TRBD1. The CDR3 runs 14 residues. J lost 1 base, V lost 1 base, and 2 bases had no gene match. CDR1 and CDR2 from the germline V gene are DFQATT and SNEGSKA (reference sequence). The CDR3 bases are TGCAGTGCTAGAGCAGACAGGGGTAACTATGGCTACACCTTC. This encodes CSARADRGNYGYTF.

This clonotype was seen a few times. This chain links TRBV28 with TRBJ1-1; D is ambiguous. Germline V lookup: CDR1 MDHEN, CDR2 SYDVKM. CDR3 length equals 15 residues. Between the trimmed V and J ends, which lost 0 bases and 0 bases, there was a span of 8 bases. In nucleotides, the CDR3 is TGTGCCAGCAGTTTATGGGGTCGACTGAACACTGAAGCTTTCTTT. This translates into CASSLWGRLNTEAFF.

This clonotype was observed many times. This chain connects TRBV4-1 to TRBJ2-3; no clear D gene. The germline V and J ends were trimmed by 10 bases and 4 bases, with 6 bases remaining between them. This CDR3 is 10 amino acids long. The germline V gene has CDR1 MGHRA and CDR2 YSYEKL. The CDR3 loop is CATGADTQYF. The CDR3 bases are TGCGCCACCGGCGCAGATACGCAGTATTTT.

The V call is TRBV4-2, the J call TRBJ2-7; tentatively, D is TRBD1 (5 bases). Germline-derived CDR1 and CDR2 are LGHNA and YNFKEQ. The CDR3 has 17 amino acids. V was shortened by 0 bases and J by 0 bases, with 15 bases between the two germline ends. CDR3 region: CASSQDLGQGYSYEQYF. In nucleotides, the CDR3 is TGTGCCAGCAGCCAAGATTTAGGACAAGGGTACTCCTACGAGCAGTACTTC.

The gene calls are TRBV5-8 and TRBJ2-3, with D unresolved. V dropped 5 bases and J dropped 1 base, with 14 bases sitting between them. This CDR3 region has 15 residues. The germline V gene encodes CDR1 SGHTS and CDR2 YDEGEE. The CDR3, as DNA: TGTGCCAGCAGTCTGGCGGCTGCGGGCACAGATACGCAGTATTTT. Residues: CASSLAAAGTDTQYF.

This chain joins TRBV19 and TRBJ2-7, with 7 bases identical to TRBD1. Germline lookup yields CDR1 LNHDA and CDR2 SQIVND (reference sequence). This CDR3 is 15 amino acids long. The J segment lost 5 bases and the V segment lost 6 bases, leaving 13 bases of the junction unmatched. DNA of the CDR3: TGTGCCAGTAGCTTCGACGGGACAGTAGGGCACGAGCAGTACTTC. This gives the protein CASSFDGTVGHEQYF.

This chain joins TRBV6-2 or TRBV6-3 and TRBJ2-4; perhaps TRBD1 as D (6 bases). The ends were cut back, 7 bases at V and 5 bases at J, with 18 bases in the middle. The V gene's germline CDR1 is MNHEY and CDR2 SVGEGT. This CDR3 region has 15 residues. The CDR3 coding sequence is TGTGCCAGCAATAGCCCAGGGGCCCAAGAAAACATTCAGTACTTC. This codes for CASNSPGAQENIQYF.

This clonotype was observed a handful of times. The chain is built from TRBV20-1 and TRBJ1-1, with 7 bases lining up with TRBD1. The CDR3 runs 14 residues. Germline CDR1 is DFQATT and CDR2 is SNEGSKA (reference sequence). J was trimmed by 11 bases and V by 0 bases; bases with no gene match: 12. In DNA form, the CDR3 reads TGCAGTGCTAGAGATCCTAAGACAGGGCGTAATGCTTTCTTT. Encoded protein: CSARDPKTGRNAFF.

The V gene is TRBV7-9, the J gene TRBJ2-5; D ambiguous. This CDR3 contains 14 residues. Germline CDR1 reads SEHNR; CDR2 reads FQNEAQ (reference sequence). Between the trimmed V and J ends, which lost 1 base and 0 bases, there was a span of 6 bases. Here the CDR3 DNA reads TGTGCCAGCAGCTTAGAACGACACCAAGAGACCCAGTACTTC. Amino acids: CASSLERHQETQYF. The variable domain in full, completed from reference TRBV7-9 and TRBJ2-5, reads DTGVSQNPRHKITKRGQNVTFRCDPISEHNRLYWYRQTLGQGPEFLTYFQNEAQLEKSRLLSDRFSAERPKGSFSTLEIQRTEQGDSAMYLCASSLERHQETQYFGPGTRLLVL.

V usage is TRBV12-3 or TRBV12-4 and J usage is TRBJ2-5, with TRBD2 identical over 7 bases. The ends lost 6 bases at V and 2 bases at J; junction bases unmatched: 9. CDR3 length: 15 residues. CDR3 sequence reads: CASRNAGELQETQYF. Written as DNA, the CDR3 is TGTGCCAGCAGAAATGCGGGGGAACTACAAGAGACCCAGTACTTC.

This rearrangement joins TRBV28 to TRBJ2-3, with D hard to call. Germline values: CDR1 MDHEN, CDR2 SYDVKM. V gave up 5 bases and J gave up 2 bases, with 5 bases separating them. The CDR3 length is 12 residues. The CDR3 reads CASSTITDTQYF. Here the CDR3 DNA reads TGTGCCAGCAGTACGATCACAGATACGCAGTATTTT.

The rearrangement links TRBV7-6 to TRBJ2-1; 8 nucleotides align to TRBD1. The germline CDR1 and CDR2 sequences are SGHVS and FNYEAQ. J was trimmed by 16 bases and V by 5 bases; bases with no gene match: 16. The CDR3 has 14 residues. This CDR3 is CASSGWTGSFLIFF. CDR3 nucleotides: TGTGCCAGCAGCGGATGGACAGGGTCATTTTTAATTTTCTTC.

This sequence joins TRBV28 and TRBJ2-4; D might be TRBD2 (6 bases). This CDR3 contains 15 residues. Germline values: CDR1 MDHEN, CDR2 SYDVKM. The germline V and J ends were trimmed by 5 bases and 3 bases, with 14 bases remaining between them. The CDR3 protein is CASSIRDWGKNIQYF. The DNA for the CDR3 is TGTGCCAGCAGTATCCGGGACTGGGGCAAAAACATTCAGTACTTC.

The chain is built from TRBV5-5 and TRBJ2-3; 7 bases are a match to TRBD2. The CDR3 sequence is 13 residues long. Trimming at V came to 4 bases and at J to 6 bases, leaving 5 bases not matched to a gene. From germline, CDR1 is SGHKS and CDR2 YYEKEE (reference sequence). In DNA, the CDR3 is TGTGCCAGCAGCACGTGGGGGGGGGATACGCAGTATTTT. Amino acids: CASSTWGGDTQYF.

The V and J genes are TRBV5-1 and TRBJ1-1; tentatively, D is TRBD1 (5 bases). Trimming removed 4 bases at V and 4 bases at J, with 26 bases between. The CDR3 contains 18 residues. Germline CDR1 SGHRS, CDR2 YFSETQ. The CDR3 sequence: CASSPSRGEGVGATEAFF. The CDR3, as DNA: TGCGCCAGCAGCCCCTCAAGAGGGGAGGGTGTAGGGGCCACTGAAGCTTTCTTT.

The genes are TRBV28 and TRBJ2-7; TRBD2 might be the D (6 bases). CDR1 and CDR2 from the germline V gene are MDHEN and SYDVKM. V lost 6 bases and J 5 bases, leaving 14 bases between the germline ends. This CDR3 has 13 residues. Written as DNA, the CDR3 is TGTGCCAGCAGACCTGGAGGGGTGAACGAGCAGTACTTC. The encoded protein is CASRPGGVNEQYF.